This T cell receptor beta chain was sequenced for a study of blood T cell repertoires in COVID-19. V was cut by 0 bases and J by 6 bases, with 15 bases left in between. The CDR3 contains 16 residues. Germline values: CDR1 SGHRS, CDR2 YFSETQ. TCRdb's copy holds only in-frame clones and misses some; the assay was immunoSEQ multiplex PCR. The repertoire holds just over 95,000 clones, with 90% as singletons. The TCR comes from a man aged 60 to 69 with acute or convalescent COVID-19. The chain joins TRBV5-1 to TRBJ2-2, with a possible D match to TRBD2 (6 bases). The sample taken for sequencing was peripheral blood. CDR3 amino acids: CASSLVAGPTAGELFF. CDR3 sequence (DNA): TGCGCCAGCAGCTTGGTTGCGGGACCGACCGCCGGGGAGCTGTTTTTT.